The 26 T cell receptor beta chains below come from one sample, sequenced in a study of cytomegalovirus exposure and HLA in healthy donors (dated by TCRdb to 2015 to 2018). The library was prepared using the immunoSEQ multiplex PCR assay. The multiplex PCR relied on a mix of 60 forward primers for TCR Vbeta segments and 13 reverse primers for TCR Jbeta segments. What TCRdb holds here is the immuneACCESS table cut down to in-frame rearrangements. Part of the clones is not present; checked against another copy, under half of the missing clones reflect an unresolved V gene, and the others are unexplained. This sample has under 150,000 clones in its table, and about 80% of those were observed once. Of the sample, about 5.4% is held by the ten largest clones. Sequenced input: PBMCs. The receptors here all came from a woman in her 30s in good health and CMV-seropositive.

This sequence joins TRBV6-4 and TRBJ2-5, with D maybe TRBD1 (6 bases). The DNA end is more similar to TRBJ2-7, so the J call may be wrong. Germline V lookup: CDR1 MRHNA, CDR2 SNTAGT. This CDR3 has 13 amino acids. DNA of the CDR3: TGTGCCAGCACCGCCAGGGGTTCCTACGAGCAGTACTTC. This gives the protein CASTARGSYEQYF.

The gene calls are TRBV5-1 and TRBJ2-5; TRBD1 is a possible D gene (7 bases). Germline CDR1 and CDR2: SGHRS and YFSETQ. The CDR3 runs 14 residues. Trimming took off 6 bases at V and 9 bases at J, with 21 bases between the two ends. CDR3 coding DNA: TGCGCCAGCACCCTCCTGGACAGGACGGGGGCCCAGTACTTC. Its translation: CASTLLDRTGAQYF.

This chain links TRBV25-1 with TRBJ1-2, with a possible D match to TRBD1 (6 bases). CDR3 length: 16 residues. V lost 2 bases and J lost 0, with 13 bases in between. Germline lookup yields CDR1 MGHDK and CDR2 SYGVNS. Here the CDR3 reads CASSETGKLANYGYTF. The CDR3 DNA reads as TGTGCCAGCAGTGAAACAGGGAAACTAGCTAACTATGGCTACACCTTC.

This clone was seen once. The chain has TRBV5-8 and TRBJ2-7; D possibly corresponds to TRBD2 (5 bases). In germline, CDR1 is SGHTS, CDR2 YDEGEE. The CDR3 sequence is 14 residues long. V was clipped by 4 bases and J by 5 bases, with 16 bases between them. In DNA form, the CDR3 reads TGTGCCAGCAGCCGCTTTCGGGGTACCGACGAGCAGTACTTC. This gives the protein CASSRFRGTDEQYF. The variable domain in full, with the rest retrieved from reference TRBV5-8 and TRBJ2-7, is EAGVTQSPTHLIKTRGQQATLRCSPISGHTSVYWYQQALGLGLQFLLWYDEGEERNRGNFPPRFSGRQFPNYSSELNVNALELEDSALYLCASSRFRGTDEQYFGPGTRLTVT.

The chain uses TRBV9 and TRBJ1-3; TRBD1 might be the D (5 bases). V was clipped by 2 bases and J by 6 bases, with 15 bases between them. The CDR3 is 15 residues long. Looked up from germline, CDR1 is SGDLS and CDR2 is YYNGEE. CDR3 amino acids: CASSVLGEGSNTIYF. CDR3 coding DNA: TGTGCCAGCAGCGTTTTGGGGGAGGGCTCAAACACCATATATTTT.

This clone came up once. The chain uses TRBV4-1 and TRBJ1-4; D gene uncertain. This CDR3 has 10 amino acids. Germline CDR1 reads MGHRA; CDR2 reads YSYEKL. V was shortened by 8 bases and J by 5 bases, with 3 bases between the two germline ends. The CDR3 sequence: CASGNEKLFF. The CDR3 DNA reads TGCGCCAGCGGCAATGAAAAACTGTTTTTT.

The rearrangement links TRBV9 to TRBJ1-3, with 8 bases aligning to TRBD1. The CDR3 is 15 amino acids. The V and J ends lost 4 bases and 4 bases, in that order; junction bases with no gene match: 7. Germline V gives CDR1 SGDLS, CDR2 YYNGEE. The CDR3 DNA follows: TGTGCCAGCAGCACCACGGGACAGGTCGGAAACACCATATATTTT. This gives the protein CASSTTGQVGNTIYF.

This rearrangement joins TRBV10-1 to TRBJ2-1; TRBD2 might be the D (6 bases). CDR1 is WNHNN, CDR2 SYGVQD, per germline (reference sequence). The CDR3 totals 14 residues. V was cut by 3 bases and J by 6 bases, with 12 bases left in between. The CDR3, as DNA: TGCGCCAGCAGTGACCTTGGGGGGATCAATGAGCAGTTCTTC. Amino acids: CASSDLGGINEQFF.

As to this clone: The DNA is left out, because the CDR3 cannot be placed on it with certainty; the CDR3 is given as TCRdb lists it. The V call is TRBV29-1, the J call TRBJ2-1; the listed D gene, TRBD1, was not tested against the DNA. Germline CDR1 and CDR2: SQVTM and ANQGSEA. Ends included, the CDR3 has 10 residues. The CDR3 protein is CSVGTGTAFF.

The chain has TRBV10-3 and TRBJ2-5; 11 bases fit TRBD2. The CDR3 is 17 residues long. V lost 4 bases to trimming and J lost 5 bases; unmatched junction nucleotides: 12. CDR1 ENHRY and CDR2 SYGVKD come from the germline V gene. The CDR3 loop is CAISATSGGYAPETQYF. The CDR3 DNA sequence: TGTGCCATCAGTGCAACTAGCGGGGGATACGCCCCGGAGACCCAGTACTTC.

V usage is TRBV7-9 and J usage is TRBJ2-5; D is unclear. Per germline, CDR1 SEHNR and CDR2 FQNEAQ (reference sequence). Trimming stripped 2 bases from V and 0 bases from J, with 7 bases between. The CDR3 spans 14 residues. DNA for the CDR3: TGTGCCAGCAGCTTAATTGCAGACCAAGAGACCCAGTACTTC. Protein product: CASSLIADQETQYF.

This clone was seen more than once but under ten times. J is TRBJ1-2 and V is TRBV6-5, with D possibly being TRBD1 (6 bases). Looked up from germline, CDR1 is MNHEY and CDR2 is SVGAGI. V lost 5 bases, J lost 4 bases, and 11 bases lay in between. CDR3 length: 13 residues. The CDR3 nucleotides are TGTGCCAGCAGTGGGGCAGGGGCCTATGGCTACACCTTC. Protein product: CASSGAGAYGYTF.

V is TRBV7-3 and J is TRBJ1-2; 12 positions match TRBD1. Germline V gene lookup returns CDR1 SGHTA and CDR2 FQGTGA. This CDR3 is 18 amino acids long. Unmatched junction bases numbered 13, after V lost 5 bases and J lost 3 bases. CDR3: CASSENGTGGTGHYGYTF. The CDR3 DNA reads TGTGCCAGCAGCGAGAACGGGACAGGGGGCACGGGTCACTATGGCTACACCTTC.

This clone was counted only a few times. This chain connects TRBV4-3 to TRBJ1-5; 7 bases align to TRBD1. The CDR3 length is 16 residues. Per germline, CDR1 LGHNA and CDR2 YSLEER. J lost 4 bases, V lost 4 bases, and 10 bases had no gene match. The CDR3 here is CASSPQGTEANQPQHF. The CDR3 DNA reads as TGCGCCAGCAGCCCCCAAGGGACAGAAGCTAATCAGCCCCAGCATTTT.

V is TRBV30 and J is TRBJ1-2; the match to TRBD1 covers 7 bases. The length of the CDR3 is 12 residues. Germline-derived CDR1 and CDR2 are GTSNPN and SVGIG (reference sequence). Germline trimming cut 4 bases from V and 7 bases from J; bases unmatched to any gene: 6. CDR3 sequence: CAWNTYRGGYTF. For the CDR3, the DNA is TGTGCCTGGAATACGTACAGGGGTGGCTACACCTTC.

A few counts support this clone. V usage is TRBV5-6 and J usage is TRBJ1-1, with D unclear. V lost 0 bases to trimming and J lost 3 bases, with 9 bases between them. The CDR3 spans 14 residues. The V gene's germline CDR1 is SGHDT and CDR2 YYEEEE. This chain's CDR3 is CASSLVGVDTEAFF. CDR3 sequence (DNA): TGTGCCAGCAGCTTGGTTGGAGTTGACACTGAAGCTTTCTTT.

The CDR3, as DNA: TGTGCCAGCTCACCAGCGGGGGCCTACCAAGAGACCCAGTACTTC. Translation gives CASSPAGAYQETQYF. The rearrangement uses TRBV18 and TRBJ2-5; a possible D gene is TRBD2 (7 bases). V lost 2 bases, J lost 0 bases, and 10 bases lay in between. Germline lookup yields CDR1 KGHSH and CDR2 LQKENI. The CDR3 has 15 amino acids.

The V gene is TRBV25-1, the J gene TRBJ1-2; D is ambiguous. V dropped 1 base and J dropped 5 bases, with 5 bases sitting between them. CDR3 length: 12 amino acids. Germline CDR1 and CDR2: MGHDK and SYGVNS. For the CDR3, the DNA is TGTGCCAGCAGTGAATCGCGGTATGGCTACACCTTC. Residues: CASSESRYGYTF.

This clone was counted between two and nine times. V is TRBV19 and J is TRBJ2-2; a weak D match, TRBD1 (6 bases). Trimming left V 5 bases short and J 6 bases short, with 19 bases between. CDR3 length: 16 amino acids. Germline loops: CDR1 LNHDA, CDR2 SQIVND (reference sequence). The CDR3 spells CASSPNAGTLAGELFF. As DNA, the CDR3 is TGTGCCAGTAGTCCCAACGCCGGGACACTCGCCGGGGAGCTGTTTTTT.

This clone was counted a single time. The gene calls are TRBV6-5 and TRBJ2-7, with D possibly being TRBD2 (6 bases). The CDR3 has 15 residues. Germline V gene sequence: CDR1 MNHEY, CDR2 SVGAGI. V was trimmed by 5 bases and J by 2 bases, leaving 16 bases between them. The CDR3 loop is CASSPAGTGAYEQYF. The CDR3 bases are TGTGCCAGCAGTCCCGCCGGGACTGGAGCCTACGAGCAGTACTTC.

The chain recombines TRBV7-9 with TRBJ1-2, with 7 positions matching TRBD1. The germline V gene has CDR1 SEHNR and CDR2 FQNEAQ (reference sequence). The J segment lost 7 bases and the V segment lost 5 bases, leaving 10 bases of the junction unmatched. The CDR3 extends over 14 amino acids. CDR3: CASSPRQGDFGYTF. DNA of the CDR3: TGTGCCAGCAGCCCGAGACAGGGCGATTTTGGCTACACCTTC.

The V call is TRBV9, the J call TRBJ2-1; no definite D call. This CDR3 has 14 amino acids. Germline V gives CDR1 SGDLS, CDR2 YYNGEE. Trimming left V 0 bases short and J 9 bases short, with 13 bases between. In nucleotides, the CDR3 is TGTGCCAGCAGCGTAGACTACCTTATGGGTGAGCAGTTCTTC. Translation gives CASSVDYLMGEQFF.

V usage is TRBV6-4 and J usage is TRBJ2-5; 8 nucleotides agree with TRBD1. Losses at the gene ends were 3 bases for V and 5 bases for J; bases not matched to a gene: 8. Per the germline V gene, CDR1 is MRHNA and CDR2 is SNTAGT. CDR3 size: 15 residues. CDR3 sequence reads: CASSEDRGKGETQYF. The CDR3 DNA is TGTGCCAGCAGTGAAGACAGGGGAAAAGGGGAGACCCAGTACTTC.

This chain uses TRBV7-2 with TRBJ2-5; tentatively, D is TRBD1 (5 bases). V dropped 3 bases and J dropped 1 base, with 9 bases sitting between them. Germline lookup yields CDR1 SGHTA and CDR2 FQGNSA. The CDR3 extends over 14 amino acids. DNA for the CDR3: TGTGCCAGCAGCTTGGGCAGGGTCCAAGAGACCCAGTACTTC. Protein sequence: CASSLGRVQETQYF.

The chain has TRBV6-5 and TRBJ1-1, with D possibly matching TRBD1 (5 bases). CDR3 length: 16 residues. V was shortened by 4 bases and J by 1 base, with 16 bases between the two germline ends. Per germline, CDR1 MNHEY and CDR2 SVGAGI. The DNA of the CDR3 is TGTGCCAGCAGTTGGTCACCTCGGACAACGAACACTGAAGCTTTCTTT. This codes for CASSWSPRTTNTEAFF.

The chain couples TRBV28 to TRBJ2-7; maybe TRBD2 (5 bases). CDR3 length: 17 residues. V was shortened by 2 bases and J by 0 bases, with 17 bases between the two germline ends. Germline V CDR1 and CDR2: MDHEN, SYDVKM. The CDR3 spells CASSLGEPLIFSYEQYF. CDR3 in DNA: TGTGCCAGCAGTTTAGGGGAGCCGCTTATCTTCTCCTACGAGCAGTACTTC. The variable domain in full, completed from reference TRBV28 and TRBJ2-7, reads DVKVTQSSRYLVKRTGEKVFLECVQDMDHENMFWYRQDPGLGLRLIYFSYDVKMKEKGDIPEGYSVSREKKERFSLILESASTNQTSMYLCASSLGEPLIFSYEQYFGPGTRLTVT.